This TCR beta chain was captured by sequencing in a study of T-cell memory formation after mild COVID-19. Whole-study context: TCR clusters were mostly confined to one donor each. General study findings and limits: Among CD4+ contracting clones, most were CM and EM, and CD8+ ones EMRA. Some responding clones appeared in pre-infection memory, suggesting cross-reactive memory joined.

V lost 2 bases, J lost 7 bases, and 4 bases stayed unmatched. Per the germline V gene, CDR1 is KGHDR and CDR2 is SFDVKD. This CDR3 spans 14 amino acids. This clonotype was detected only a few times. The antigen remains undetermined. UMIs and sample barcodes were carried by the TCR alpha and TCR beta cDNA libraries that 5'RACE produced using constant-segment primers. TCRdb reprocessed the 5' RACE reads via MiXCR and lists one record per CDR3 protein. This table holds about 200,000 distinct CDR3 sequences, roughly 16% found once. This TCR derives from an adult woman who had mild COVID-19 (a few samples of this study predate the infection). Cell type and time point are not known. The V call is TRBV24-1, the J call TRBJ2-1; TRBD1 matches 7 bases. The source material was PBMCs or a T cell subset sorted from them (not recorded which). This chain's CDR3 is CATSDSGTDNEQFF. DNA for the CDR3: TGTGCCACCAGTGATTCGGGGACAGATAATGAGCAGTTCTTC.